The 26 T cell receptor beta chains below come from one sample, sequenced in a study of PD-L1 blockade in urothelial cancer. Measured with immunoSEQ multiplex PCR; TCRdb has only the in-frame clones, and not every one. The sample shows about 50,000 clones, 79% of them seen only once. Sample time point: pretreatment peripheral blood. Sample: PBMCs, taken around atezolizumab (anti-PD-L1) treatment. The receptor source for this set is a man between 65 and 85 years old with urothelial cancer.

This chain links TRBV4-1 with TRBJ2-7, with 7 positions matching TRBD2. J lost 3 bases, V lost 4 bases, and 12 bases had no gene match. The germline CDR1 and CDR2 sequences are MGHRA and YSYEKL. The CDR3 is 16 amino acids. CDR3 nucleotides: TGCGCCAGCAGCCGGGTTATTCGGGACTACTACTACGAGCAGTACTTC. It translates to CASSRVIRDYYYEQYF.

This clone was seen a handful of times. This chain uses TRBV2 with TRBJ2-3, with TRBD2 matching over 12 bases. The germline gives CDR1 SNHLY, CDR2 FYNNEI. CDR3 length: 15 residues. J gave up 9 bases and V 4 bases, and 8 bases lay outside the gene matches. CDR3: CASSATSGRSETQYF. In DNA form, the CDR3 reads TGTGCCAGCAGTGCTACTAGCGGGAGGTCTGAAACGCAGTATTTT.

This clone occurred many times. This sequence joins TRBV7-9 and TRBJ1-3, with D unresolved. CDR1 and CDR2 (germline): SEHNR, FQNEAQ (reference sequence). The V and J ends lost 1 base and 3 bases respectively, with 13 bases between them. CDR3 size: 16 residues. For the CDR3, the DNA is TGTGCCAGCAGCTTAGAGAGCCCGGGGAATGGAAACACCATATATTTT. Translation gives CASSLESPGNGNTIYF.

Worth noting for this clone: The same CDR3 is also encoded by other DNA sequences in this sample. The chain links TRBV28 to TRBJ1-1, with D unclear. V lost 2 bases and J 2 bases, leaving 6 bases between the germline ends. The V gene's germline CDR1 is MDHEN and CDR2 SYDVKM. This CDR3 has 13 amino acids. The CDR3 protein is CASSLTGNTEAFF. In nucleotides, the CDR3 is TGTGCCAGCAGTTTAACGGGTAACACTGAAGCTTTCTTT.

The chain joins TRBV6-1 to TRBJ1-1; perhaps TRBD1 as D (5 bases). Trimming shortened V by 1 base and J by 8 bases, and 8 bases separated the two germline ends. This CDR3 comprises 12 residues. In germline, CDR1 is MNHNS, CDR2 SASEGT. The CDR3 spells CASSEGGSEAFF. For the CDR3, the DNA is TGTGCCAGCAGTGAAGGGGGCAGCGAAGCTTTCTTT.

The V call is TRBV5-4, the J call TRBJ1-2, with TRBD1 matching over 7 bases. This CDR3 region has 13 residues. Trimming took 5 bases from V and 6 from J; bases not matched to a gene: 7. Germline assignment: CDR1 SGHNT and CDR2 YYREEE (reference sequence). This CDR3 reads CASSRQGGDGYTF. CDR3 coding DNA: TGTGCCAGCAGTCGACAGGGTGGGGATGGCTACACCTTC.

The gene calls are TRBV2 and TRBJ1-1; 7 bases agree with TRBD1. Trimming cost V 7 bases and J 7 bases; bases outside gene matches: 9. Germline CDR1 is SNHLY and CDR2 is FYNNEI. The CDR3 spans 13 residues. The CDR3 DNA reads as TGTGCCAGCACTGCAGGGGACAGACTTGAAGCTTTCTTT. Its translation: CASTAGDRLEAFF.

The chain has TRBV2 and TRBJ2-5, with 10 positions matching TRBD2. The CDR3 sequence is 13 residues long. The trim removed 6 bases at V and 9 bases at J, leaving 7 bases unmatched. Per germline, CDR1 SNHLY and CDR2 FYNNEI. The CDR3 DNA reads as TGTGCCAGCAGCCAGCAGCGGGAGGGTCCCCAGTACTTC. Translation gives CASSQQREGPQYF. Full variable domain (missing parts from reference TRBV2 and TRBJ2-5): EPEVTQTPSHQVTQMGQEVILRCVPISNHLYFYWYRQILGQKVEFLVSFYNNEISEKSEIFDDQFSVERPDGSNFTLKIRSTKLEDSAMYFCASSQQREGPQYFGPGTRLLVL.

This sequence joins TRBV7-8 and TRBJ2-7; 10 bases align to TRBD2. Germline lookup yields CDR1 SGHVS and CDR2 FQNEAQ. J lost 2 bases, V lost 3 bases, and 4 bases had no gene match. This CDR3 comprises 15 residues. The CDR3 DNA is TGTGCCAGCAGCTTTCTAGCGGGAGTAGCCTACGAGCAGTACTTC. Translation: CASSFLAGVAYEQYF. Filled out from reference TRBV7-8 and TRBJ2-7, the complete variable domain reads GAGVSQSPRYKVAKRGQDVALRCDPISGHVSLFWYQQALGQGPEFLTYFQNEAQLDKSGLPSDRFFAERPEGSVSTLKIQRTQQEDSAVYLCASSFLAGVAYEQYFGPGTRLTVT.

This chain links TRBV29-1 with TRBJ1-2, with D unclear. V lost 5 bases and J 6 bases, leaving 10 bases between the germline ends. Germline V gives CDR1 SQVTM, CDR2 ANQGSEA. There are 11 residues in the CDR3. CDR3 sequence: CSVHYGDGYTF. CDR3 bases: TGCAGCGTTCATTACGGAGATGGCTACACCTTC.

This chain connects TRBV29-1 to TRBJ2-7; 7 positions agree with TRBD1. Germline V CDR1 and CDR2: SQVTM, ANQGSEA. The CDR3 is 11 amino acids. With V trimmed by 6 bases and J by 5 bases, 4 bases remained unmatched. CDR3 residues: CSVRQGHEQYF. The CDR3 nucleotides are TGCAGCGTCCGACAGGGCCACGAGCAGTACTTC.

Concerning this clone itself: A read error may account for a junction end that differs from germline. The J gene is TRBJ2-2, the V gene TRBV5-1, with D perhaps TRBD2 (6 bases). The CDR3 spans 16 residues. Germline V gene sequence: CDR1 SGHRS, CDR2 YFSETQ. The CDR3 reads CASSLLGGTSTRELFF. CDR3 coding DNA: TGCGCCAGCAGCCTATTGGGCGGGACTTCCACCAGGGAGCTGTTTTTT. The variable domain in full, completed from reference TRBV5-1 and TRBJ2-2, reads KAGVTQTPRYLIKTRGQQVTLSCSPISGHRSVSWYQQTPGQGLQFLFEYFSETQRNKGNFPGRFSGRQFSNSRSEMNVSTLELGDSALYLCASSLLGGTSTRELFFGEGSRLTVL.

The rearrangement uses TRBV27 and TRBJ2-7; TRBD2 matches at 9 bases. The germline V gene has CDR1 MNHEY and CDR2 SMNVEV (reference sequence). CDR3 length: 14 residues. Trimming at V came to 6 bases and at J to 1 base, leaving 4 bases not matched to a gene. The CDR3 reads CASRRTSGSYEQYF. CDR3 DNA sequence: TGTGCCAGCAGGCGCACTAGCGGGTCCTACGAGCAGTACTTC.

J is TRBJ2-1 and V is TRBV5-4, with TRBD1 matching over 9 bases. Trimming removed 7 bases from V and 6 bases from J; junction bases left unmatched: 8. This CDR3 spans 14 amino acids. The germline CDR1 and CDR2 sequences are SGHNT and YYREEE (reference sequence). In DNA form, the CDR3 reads TGTGCCAGCCTGGACAGGGGTAGGGCCAATGAGCAGTTCTTC. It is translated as CASLDRGRANEQFF.

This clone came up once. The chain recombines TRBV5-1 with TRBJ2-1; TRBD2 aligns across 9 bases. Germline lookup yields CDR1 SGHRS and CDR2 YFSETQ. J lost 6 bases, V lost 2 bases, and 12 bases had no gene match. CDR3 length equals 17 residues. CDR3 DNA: TGCGCCAGCAGCTTCCTTTCAGGGACTAGCCGGGGCAATGAGCAGTTCTTC. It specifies CASSFLSGTSRGNEQFF. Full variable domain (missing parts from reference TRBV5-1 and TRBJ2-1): KAGVTQTPRYLIKTRGQQVTLSCSPISGHRSVSWYQQTPGQGLQFLFEYFSETQRNKGNFPGRFSGRQFSNSRSEMNVSTLELGDSALYLCASSFLSGTSRGNEQFFGPGTRLTVL.

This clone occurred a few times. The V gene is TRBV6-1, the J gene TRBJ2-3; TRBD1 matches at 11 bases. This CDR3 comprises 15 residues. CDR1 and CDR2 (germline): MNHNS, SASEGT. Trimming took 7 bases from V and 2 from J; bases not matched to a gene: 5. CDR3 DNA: TGTGCCAGCACACGGACAGGGGGCGTCACAGATACGCAGTATTTT. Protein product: CASTRTGGVTDTQYF.

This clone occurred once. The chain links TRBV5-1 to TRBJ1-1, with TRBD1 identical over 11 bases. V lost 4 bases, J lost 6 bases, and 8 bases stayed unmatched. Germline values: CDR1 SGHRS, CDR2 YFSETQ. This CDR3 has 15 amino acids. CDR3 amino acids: CASSGRTGGIPEAFF. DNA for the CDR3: TGCGCCAGCAGCGGCCGGACAGGGGGCATCCCTGAAGCTTTCTTT.

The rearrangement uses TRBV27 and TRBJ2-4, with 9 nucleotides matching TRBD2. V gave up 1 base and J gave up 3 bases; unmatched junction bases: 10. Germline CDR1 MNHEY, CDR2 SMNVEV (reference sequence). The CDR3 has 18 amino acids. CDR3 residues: CASSLLGRVTSGKNIQYF. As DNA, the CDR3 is TGTGCCAGCAGTTTATTGGGGAGGGTGACTAGCGGCAAAAACATTCAGTACTTC.

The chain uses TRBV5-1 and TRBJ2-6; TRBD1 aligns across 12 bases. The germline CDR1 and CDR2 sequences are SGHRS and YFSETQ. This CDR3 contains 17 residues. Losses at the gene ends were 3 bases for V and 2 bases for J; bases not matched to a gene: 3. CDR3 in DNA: TGCGCCAGCAGCTCGGGACAGGGGGCGCCTGGGGCCAACGTCCTGACTTTC. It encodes CASSSGQGAPGANVLTF.

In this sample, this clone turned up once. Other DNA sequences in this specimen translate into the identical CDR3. In DNA form, the CDR3 reads TGTGCCATCAACCTAGGAGGGGCAGGGACAGATACGCAGTATTTT. It is translated as CAINLGGAGTDTQYF. The chain employs TRBV10-3 and TRBJ2-3; D is perhaps TRBD2 (6 bases). Trimming took 7 bases from V and 3 from J, leaving 17 bases between them. The CDR3 extends over 15 amino acids. Germline-derived CDR1 and CDR2 are ENHRY and SYGVKD.

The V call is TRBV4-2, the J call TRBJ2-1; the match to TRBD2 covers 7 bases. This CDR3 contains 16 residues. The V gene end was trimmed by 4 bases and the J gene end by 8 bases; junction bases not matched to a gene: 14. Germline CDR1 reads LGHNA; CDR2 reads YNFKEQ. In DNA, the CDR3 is TGTGCCAGCAGCCCCTATGCTAGCGGAGAGGAGTATGAGCAGTTCTTC. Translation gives CASSPYASGEEYEQFF.

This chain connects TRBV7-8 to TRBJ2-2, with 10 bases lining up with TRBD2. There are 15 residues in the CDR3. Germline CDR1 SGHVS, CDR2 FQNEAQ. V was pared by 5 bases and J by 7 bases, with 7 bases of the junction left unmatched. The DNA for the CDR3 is TGTGCCAGCAGCCTTGGACTAGCGGCTCACGGGGAGCTGTTTTTT. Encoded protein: CASSLGLAAHGELFF. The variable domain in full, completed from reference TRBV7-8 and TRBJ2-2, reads GAGVSQSPRYKVAKRGQDVALRCDPISGHVSLFWYQQALGQGPEFLTYFQNEAQLDKSGLPSDRFFAERPEGSVSTLKIQRTQQEDSAVYLCASSLGLAAHGELFFGEGSRLTVL.

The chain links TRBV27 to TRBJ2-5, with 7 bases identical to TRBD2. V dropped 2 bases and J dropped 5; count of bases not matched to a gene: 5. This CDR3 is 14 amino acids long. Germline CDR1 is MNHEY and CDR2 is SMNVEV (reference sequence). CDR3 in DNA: TGTGCCAGCAGTTTAGCGGGAGTAGGGGAGACCCAGTACTTC. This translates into CASSLAGVGETQYF.

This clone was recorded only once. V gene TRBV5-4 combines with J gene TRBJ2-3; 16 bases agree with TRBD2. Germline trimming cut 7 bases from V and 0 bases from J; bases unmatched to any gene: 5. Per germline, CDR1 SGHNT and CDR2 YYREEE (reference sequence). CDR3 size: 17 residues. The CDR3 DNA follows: TGTGCCAGCCCCGGGACTAGCGGGAGGGCCAGCACAGATACGCAGTATTTT. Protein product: CASPGTSGRASTDTQYF.

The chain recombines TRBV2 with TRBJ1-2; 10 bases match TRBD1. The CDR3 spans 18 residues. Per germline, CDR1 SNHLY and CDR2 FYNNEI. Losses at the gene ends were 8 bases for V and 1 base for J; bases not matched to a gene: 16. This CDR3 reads CASPSVIPGQGFNYGYTF. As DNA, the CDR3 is TGTGCCAGCCCCTCTGTTATCCCGGGACAGGGGTTTAACTATGGCTACACCTTC.

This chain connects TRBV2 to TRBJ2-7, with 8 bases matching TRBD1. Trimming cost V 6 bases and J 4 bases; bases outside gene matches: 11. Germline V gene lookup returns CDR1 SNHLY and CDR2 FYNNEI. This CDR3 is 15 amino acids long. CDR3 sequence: CASRQGATPPYEQYF. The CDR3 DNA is TGTGCCAGCAGGCAGGGGGCGACGCCTCCGTACGAGCAGTACTTC.